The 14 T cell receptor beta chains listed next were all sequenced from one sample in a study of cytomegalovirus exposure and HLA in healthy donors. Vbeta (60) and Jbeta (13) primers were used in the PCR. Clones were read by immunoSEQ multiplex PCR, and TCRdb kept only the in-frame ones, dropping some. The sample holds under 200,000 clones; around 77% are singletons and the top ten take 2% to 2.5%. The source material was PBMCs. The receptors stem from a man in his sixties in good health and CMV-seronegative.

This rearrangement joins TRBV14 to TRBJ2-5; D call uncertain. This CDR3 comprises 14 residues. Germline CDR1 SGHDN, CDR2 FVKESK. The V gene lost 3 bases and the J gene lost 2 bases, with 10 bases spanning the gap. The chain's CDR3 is CASSQKTEQETQYF. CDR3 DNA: TGTGCCAGCAGCCAGAAAACAGAACAAGAGACCCAGTACTTC.

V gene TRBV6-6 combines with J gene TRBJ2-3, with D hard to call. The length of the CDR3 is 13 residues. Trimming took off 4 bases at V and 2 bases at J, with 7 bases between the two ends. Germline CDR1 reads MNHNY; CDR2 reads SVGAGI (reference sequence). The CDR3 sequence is CASSSLYTDTQYF. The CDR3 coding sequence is TGTGCCAGCAGTTCGTTGTACACAGATACGCAGTATTTT.

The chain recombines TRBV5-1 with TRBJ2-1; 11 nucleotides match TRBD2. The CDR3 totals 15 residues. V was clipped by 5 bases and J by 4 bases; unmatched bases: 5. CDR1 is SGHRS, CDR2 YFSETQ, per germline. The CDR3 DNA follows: TGCGCCAGCAGACCGGGACTAGCGGAATACAATGAGCAGTTCTTC. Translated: CASRPGLAEYNEQFF.

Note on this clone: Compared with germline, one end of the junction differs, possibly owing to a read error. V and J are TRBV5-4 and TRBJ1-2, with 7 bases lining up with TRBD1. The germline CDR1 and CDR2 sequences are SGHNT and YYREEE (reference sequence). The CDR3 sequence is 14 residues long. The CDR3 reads CASSRDRANYGYPF. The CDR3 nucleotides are TGTGCCAGCAGCCGGGACAGAGCTAACTATGGCTACCCCTTC.

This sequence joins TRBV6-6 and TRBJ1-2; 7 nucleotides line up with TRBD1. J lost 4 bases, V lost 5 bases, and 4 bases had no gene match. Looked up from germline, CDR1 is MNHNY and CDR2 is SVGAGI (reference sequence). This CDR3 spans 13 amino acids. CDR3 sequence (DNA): TGTGCCAGCAGTCGACAGGGTACCTATGGCTACACCTTC. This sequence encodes CASSRQGTYGYTF.

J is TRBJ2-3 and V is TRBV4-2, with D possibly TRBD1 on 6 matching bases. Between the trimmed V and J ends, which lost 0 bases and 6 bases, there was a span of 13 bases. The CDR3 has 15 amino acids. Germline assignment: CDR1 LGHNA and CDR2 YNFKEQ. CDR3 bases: TGTGCCAGCAGCCAAGATGAGAATGGGGGCGATACGCAGTATTTT. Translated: CASSQDENGGDTQYF.

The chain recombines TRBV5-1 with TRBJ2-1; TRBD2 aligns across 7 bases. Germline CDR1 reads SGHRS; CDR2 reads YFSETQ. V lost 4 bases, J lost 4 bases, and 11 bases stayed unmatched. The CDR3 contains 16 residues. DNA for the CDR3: TGCGCCAGCAGCCCCCTGATGGGAGGGAGTTACAATGAGCAGTTCTTC. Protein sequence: CASSPLMGGSYNEQFF.

CDR3 in DNA: TGCGCCAGCAGCCTCTTTGCAACAGGGTACTCCTCCTACGAGCAGTACTTC. Its translation: CASSLFATGYSSYEQYF. The chain employs TRBV4-1 and TRBJ2-7, with a possible D match to TRBD1 (6 bases). Trimming removed 4 bases from V and 0 bases from J, with 19 bases in between. This CDR3 comprises 17 residues. Germline CDR1 is MGHRA and CDR2 is YSYEKL.

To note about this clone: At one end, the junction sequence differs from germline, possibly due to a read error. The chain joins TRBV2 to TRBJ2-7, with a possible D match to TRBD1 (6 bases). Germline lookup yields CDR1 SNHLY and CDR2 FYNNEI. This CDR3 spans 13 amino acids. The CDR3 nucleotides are TGTGCCAGCAGTGAGGGTCTTCGGGCCCAGGGGATCTTC. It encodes CASSEGLRAQGIF.

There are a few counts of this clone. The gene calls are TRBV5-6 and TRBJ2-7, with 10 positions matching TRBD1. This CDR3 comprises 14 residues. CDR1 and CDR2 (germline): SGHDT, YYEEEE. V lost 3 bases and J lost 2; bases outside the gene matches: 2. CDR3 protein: CASSWGTGAYEQYF. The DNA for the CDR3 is TGTGCCAGCAGCTGGGGGACAGGGGCCTACGAGCAGTACTTC.

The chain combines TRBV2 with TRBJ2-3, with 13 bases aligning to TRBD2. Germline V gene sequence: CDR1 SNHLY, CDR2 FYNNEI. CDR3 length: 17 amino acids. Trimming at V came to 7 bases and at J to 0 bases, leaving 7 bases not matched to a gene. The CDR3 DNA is TGTGCCAGCACCGGACTAGCGGGGGTATCTAGCACAGATACGCAGTATTTT. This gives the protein CASTGLAGVSSTDTQYF.

The CDR3 region is CASSPRTGASTEAFF. CDR3 DNA: TGCGCCAGCAGCCCGCGGACAGGGGCGTCGACTGAAGCTTTCTTT. The chain has TRBV5-1 and TRBJ1-1; 9 nucleotides align to TRBD1. Germline V lookup: CDR1 SGHRS, CDR2 YFSETQ. The CDR3 has 15 residues. J gave up 5 bases and V 4 bases, and 9 bases lay outside the gene matches.

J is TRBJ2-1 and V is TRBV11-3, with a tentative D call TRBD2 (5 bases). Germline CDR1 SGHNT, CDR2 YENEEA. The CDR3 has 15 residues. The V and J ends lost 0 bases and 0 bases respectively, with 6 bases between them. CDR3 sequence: CASSLDSGSYNEQFF. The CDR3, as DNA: TGTGCCAGCAGCTTAGACAGCGGCTCCTACAATGAGCAGTTCTTC.

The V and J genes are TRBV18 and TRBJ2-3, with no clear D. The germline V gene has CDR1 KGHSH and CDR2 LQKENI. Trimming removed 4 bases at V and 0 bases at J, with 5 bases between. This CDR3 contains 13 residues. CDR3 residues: CASSLHSTDTQYF. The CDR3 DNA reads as TGTGCCAGCTCACTCCATAGCACAGATACGCAGTATTTT.